The entry that follows covers one T cell receptor (beta chain) sequence. Symptom resolution, clearance, or two negative PCRs marked donors in Cohort 3 as recovered. As processed by the authors: By means of reference gene primer amplification, nucleated cell counts were estimated. Data came from immunoSEQ multiplex PCR; TCRdb stores just in-frame clones and leaves some out. V and J calls and clone size come straight from that table; D and trimming were deduced from the DNA. Here the sample spans hundreds of thousands of clones, around nine tenths being singletons. The data stem from a study of blood T cell repertoires in COVID-19. Background on the study: Both acute and convalescent COVID-19 samples were obtained from the United States, Italy and Spain.

Trimming shortened V by 1 base and J by 2 bases, and 6 bases separated the two germline ends. Germline CDR1 and CDR2: LNHNV and YYDKDF (reference sequence). This CDR3 is 14 amino acids long. The sequence came from a woman in her 50s who had recovered from COVID-19. The sample taken for sequencing was PBMCs or T cells enriched from blood (not recorded which). The chain joins TRBV15 to TRBJ2-1; tentative D call: TRBD1 (6 bases). The CDR3 loop is CATSRGDTYNEQFF. In DNA form, the CDR3 reads TGTGCCACCAGCAGAGGGGACACCTACAATGAGCAGTTCTTC.